This entry concerns a single TCR beta chain. This sample stems from a study of blood T cell repertoires in COVID-19. Background on the study: The United States, Italy and Spain were the sources of the acute and convalescent COVID-19 samples. Sources were T cells, B-cell-depleted T cells, or PBMCs; the material itself was cDNA or gDNA.

Germline assignment: CDR1 SGHDN and CDR2 FVKESK. The CDR3 has 14 amino acids. Trimming removed 1 base from V and 7 bases from J, with 13 bases in between. Authors' methods: Reference gene primer amplification gave nucleated cell count estimates. Using immunoSEQ multiplex PCR, the repertoire was profiled, and TCRdb retains in-frame clones only, with some absent. V and J calls and clone size come straight from that table; D and trimming were deduced from the DNA. The repertoire includes about 140,000 clones, more than 70% of them detected once, and 7% to 10% sits in the top ten. The V call is TRBV14, the J call TRBJ1-2; D is possibly TRBD1 (6 bases). The sequenced sample was peripheral blood. The sequence came from a woman in her fifties or sixties with acute or convalescent COVID-19. The CDR3 DNA is TGTGCCAGCAGCCAAGTTACGCAGGGGACTGGCTACACCTTC. This sequence encodes CASSQVTQGTGYTF.